Included here is one T cell receptor (beta chain) sequence, with context. This entry is derived from a study of control samples from healthy donors and cancer patients. Method: immunoSEQ multiplex PCR; TCRdb's copy keeps in-frame clones and lacks some. The data hold over 100,000 clones, with around 90% observed a single time. The germline CDR1 and CDR2 sequences are SGHNT and YYREEE (reference sequence). V was cut by 4 bases and J by 5 bases, with 16 bases left in between. This CDR3 spans 14 amino acids. The sample taken for sequencing was blood. V usage is TRBV5-4 and J usage is TRBJ2-7; weak D call: TRBD2 (5 bases). This clonotype originated in a man in his forties in good health. Here the CDR3 reads CASSIWTLGDEQYF. CDR3 in DNA: TGTGCCAGCAGCATATGGACCCTCGGGGACGAGCAGTACTTC.